A selection of T cell receptor beta chains follows, all from one sample in a study of blood T cell repertoires in COVID-19. The assay was immunoSEQ multiplex PCR, and TCRdb's table has in-frame clones only and misses some. Seen here are 310,000 or so clones, about 84% observed once, and the top ten hold around 1.5%. Sequenced input: peripheral blood. The source is a woman in her 50s with acute or convalescent COVID-19. Each CDR3 is given with its conserved first and last residue. The order of the fields is V gene, J gene, D gene, clone size, CDR3 protein, CDR3 DNA. A D gene is named only where the DNA matches it firmly. Size is omitted from some rows. Given values are once, few, many or a class for expanded clones.

v_call: TRBV18
j_call: TRBJ1-4
d_call: NA
clone_size: NA
cdr3_aa: CASSPRGTVGGEKLFF
cdr3_nt: TGTGCCAGCTCACCACGGGGGACTGTCGGGGGTGAAAAACTGTTTTTT

v_call: TRBV6-2/TRBV6-3
j_call: TRBJ2-3
d_call: NA
clone_size: NA
cdr3_aa: CASSFPLDQGKGRDTQYF
cdr3_nt: TGTGCCAGCAGTTTCCCCCTTGACCAGGGAAAGGGCAGAGATACGCAGTATTTT

v_call: TRBV3-1/TRBV3-2
j_call: TRBJ2-1
d_call: TRBD2
clone_size: NA
cdr3_aa: CASSQASGKHHEQFF
cdr3_nt: TGTGCCAGCAGCCAGGCTAGCGGGAAGCACCATGAGCAGTTCTTC

v_call: TRBV13
j_call: TRBJ1-3
d_call: NA
clone_size: NA
cdr3_aa: CASSLDLPVSGNTIYF
cdr3_nt: TGTGCCAGCAGCTTAGACCTTCCAGTCTCTGGAAACACCATATATTTT

v_call: TRBV5-6
j_call: TRBJ1-6
d_call: NA
clone_size: NA
cdr3_aa: CASSLRVLNSPLHF
cdr3_nt: TGTGCCAGCAGCCTCAGGGTTTTAAATTCACCCCTCCACTTT

v_call: TRBV27
j_call: TRBJ2-4
d_call: TRBD2
clone_size: few
cdr3_aa: CASSLAPQREAVIQYF
cdr3_nt: TGTGCCAGCAGTTTAGCCCCCCAGCGGGAGGCGGTCATTCAGTACTTC

v_call: TRBV7-2
j_call: TRBJ1-2
d_call: TRBD1
clone_size: NA
cdr3_aa: CASTSQRTGGYGYTF
cdr3_nt: TGTGCCAGCACCTCCCAAAGGACAGGGGGATATGGCTACACCTTC

v_call: TRBV29-1
j_call: TRBJ2-7
d_call: NA
clone_size: NA
cdr3_aa: CSVEDRSGAKTYEQYF
cdr3_nt: TGCAGCGTTGAAGATAGGTCAGGGGCAAAAACCTACGAGCAGTACTTC

v_call: TRBV28
j_call: TRBJ1-5
d_call: NA
clone_size: few
cdr3_aa: CASSTTGNNQPQHF
cdr3_nt: TGTGCCAGCAGTACAACCGGGAACAATCAGCCCCAGCATTTT

v_call: TRBV19
j_call: TRBJ2-1
d_call: NA
clone_size: few
cdr3_aa: CASSSGSYNEQFF
cdr3_nt: TGTGCCAGTAGTAGCGGCTCCTACAATGAGCAGTTCTTC

v_call: TRBV9
j_call: TRBJ2-7
d_call: TRBD2
clone_size: few
cdr3_aa: CASSVEGLAGYEQYF
cdr3_nt: TGTGCCAGCAGCGTAGAGGGGCTAGCGGGGTACGAGCAGTACTTC

v_call: TRBV18
j_call: TRBJ1-5
d_call: NA
clone_size: NA
cdr3_aa: CASSPYPVTEIQPQHF
cdr3_nt: TGTGCCAGCTCACCATACCCAGTAACAGAAATTCAGCCCCAGCATTTT

v_call: TRBV7-9
j_call: TRBJ2-1
d_call: TRBD1
clone_size: few
cdr3_aa: CASSDGQGYNEQFF
cdr3_nt: TGTGCCAGCAGCGACGGACAGGGCTACAATGAGCAGTTCTTC

v_call: TRBV28
j_call: TRBJ2-5
d_call: TRBD1
clone_size: NA
cdr3_aa: CASSWDRGGETQYF
cdr3_nt: TGTGCCAGCAGTTGGGACAGGGGGGGGGAGACCCAGTACTTC

v_call: TRBV7-9
j_call: TRBJ2-4
d_call: NA
clone_size: NA
cdr3_aa: CASSLTGVTNIQYF
cdr3_nt: TGTGCCAGCAGCTTGACGGGGGTCACAAACATTCAGTACTTC

v_call: TRBV5-8
j_call: TRBJ2-3
d_call: NA
clone_size: NA
cdr3_aa: CASSFAQGTDTQYF
cdr3_nt: TGTGCCAGCAGCTTCGCACAGGGCACAGATACGCAGTATTTT

v_call: TRBV3-1/TRBV3-2
j_call: TRBJ2-7
d_call: NA
clone_size: NA
cdr3_aa: CASSQGRGYEQYF
cdr3_nt: TGTGCCAGCAGCCAAGGCCGGGGGTACGAGCAGTACTTC

v_call: TRBV11-2
j_call: TRBJ2-2
d_call: TRBD1
clone_size: NA
cdr3_aa: CASSLGPGGVSGELFF
cdr3_nt: TGTGCCAGCAGCTTAGGTCCAGGGGGTGTGTCCGGGGAGCTGTTTTTT

v_call: TRBV13
j_call: TRBJ2-5
d_call: NA
clone_size: NA
cdr3_aa: CASSLAVSRGQETQYF
cdr3_nt: TGTGCCAGCAGCTTAGCGGTCAGCCGCGGCCAAGAGACCCAGTACTTC

v_call: TRBV7-9
j_call: TRBJ2-7
d_call: TRBD1
clone_size: NA
cdr3_aa: CASSQTGAEQYF
cdr3_nt: TGTGCCAGCAGCCAGACAGGGGCCGAGCAGTACTTC

v_call: TRBV3-1/TRBV3-2
j_call: TRBJ2-7
d_call: TRBD2
clone_size: NA
cdr3_aa: CASSQVRASGGLGYEQYF
cdr3_nt: TGTGCCAGCAGCCAAGTACGTGCTAGCGGGGGACTGGGCTACGAGCAGTACTTC

v_call: TRBV7-3
j_call: TRBJ2-7
d_call: TRBD2
clone_size: many
cdr3_aa: CASSLAGGPYEQYF
cdr3_nt: TGTGCCAGCAGCCTAGCGGGAGGTCCCTACGAGCAGTACTTC

v_call: TRBV5-4
j_call: TRBJ2-7
d_call: TRBD1
clone_size: NA
cdr3_aa: CASSETGTGGYEQYF
cdr3_nt: TGTGCCAGCAGCGAAACCGGGACAGGGGGCTACGAGCAGTACTTC

v_call: TRBV18
j_call: TRBJ2-1
d_call: TRBD2
clone_size: NA
cdr3_aa: CASSPGLAGDNEQFF
cdr3_nt: TGTGCCAGCTCACCCGGACTAGCGGGAGATAATGAGCAGTTCTTC

v_call: TRBV3-1/TRBV3-2
j_call: TRBJ2-5
d_call: NA
clone_size: few
cdr3_aa: CASSQEVGRGLETQYF
cdr3_nt: TGTGCCAGCAGCCAAGAGGTGGGCAGGGGATTGGAGACCCAGTACTTC

v_call: TRBV7-9
j_call: TRBJ2-7
d_call: TRBD2
clone_size: NA
cdr3_aa: CASSSRGAGGSYEQYF
cdr3_nt: TGTGCCAGCAGCTCCCGCGGGGCGGGGGGGTCCTACGAGCAGTACTTC

v_call: TRBV23-1
j_call: TRBJ2-3
d_call: TRBD2
clone_size: NA
cdr3_aa: CASSQRGRGLAGETDTQYF
cdr3_nt: TGCGCCAGCAGTCAGCGAGGGCGAGGACTAGCGGGAGAGACAGATACGCAGTATTTT